A single sample gave rise to the 10 T cell receptor beta chains below, sequenced in a study of CD8 T cells in ankylosing spondylitis. TCRdb ran MiXCR on the 5' RACE reads and lists one entry per CDR3 protein. The table shows about 160,000 distinct CDR3 sequences, with about 18% occurring only once. What was sequenced was blood, either unsorted or a sorted T cell fraction (not recorded which). These receptors were collected from a male donor with ankylosing spondylitis or in good health (not recorded which).

This clonotype occurred a few times. The chain employs TRBV14 and TRBJ2-3; 9 bases are a match to TRBD2. This CDR3 is built from 16 residues. The V segment lost 4 bases and the J segment 5 bases; nucleotides outside the gene matches: 10. Germline-derived CDR1 and CDR2 are SGHDN and FVKESK. In DNA form, the CDR3 reads TGTGCCAGCAGCCGGTTTAGCGGGAGAGCGGAAGATACGCAGTATTTT. It encodes CASSRFSGRAEDTQYF.

A note on this clonotype: One base away lies a much larger clone, so this may be a sequencing read error. This sequence joins TRBV20-1 and TRBJ2-3, with a tentative D call TRBD2 (6 bases). The CDR3 totals 13 residues. Germline V lookup: CDR1 DFQATT, CDR2 SNEGSKA (reference sequence). The CDR3 coding sequence is TGCAGTGTCGCGGGGCAGAACGCAGATATGCAGTATTTT. Amino acid sequence: CSVAGQNADMQYF.

This clonotype was counted many times. The rearrangement links TRBV29-1 to TRBJ2-1; D is possibly TRBD1 (6 bases). Germline assignment: CDR1 SQVTM and CDR2 ANQGSEA. V was pared by 4 bases and J by 0 bases, with 10 bases between. CDR3 length: 14 amino acids. The CDR3 DNA is TGCAGCGTTGTATCGGACAGCTCCTACAATGAGCAGTTCTTC. Residues: CSVVSDSSYNEQFF.

This clonotype was detected many times. The genes are TRBV28 and TRBJ2-1; maybe TRBD1 (5 bases). Germline values: CDR1 MDHEN, CDR2 SYDVKM. This CDR3 contains 19 residues. V was clipped by 7 bases and J by 2 bases, with 27 bases between them. The CDR3 nucleotides read TGTGCCAGCACCTACATCTTGACTGGCCCAGGGCGCCCCTACAATGAGCAGTTCTTC. Translation gives CASTYILTGPGRPYNEQFF.

V gene TRBV25-1 combines with J gene TRBJ2-1; 10 bases are a match to TRBD2. The ends lost 1 base at V and 7 bases at J; junction bases unmatched: 4. The CDR3 covers 15 residues. CDR1 is MGHDK and CDR2 is SYGVNS in the germline V gene. In DNA, the CDR3 is TGTGCCAGCAGTGAATTAGGTAGCGGGAGGAATGAGCAGTTCTTC. Translation gives CASSELGSGRNEQFF.

Ten or more counts support this clonotype. The V call is TRBV5-1, the J call TRBJ1-3; 8 bases are a match to TRBD1. The CDR3 runs to 16 residues. From germline, CDR1 is SGHRS and CDR2 YFSETQ. With 2 bases clipped from V and 0 bases from J, the junction kept 4 bases outside the gene matches. The CDR3 here is CASSLSGTGSGNTIYF. For the CDR3, the DNA is TGCGCCAGCAGCTTATCAGGGACAGGCTCTGGAAACACCATATATTTT.

Ten or more counts support this clonotype. This chain uses TRBV5-1 with TRBJ1-4; 7 bases map to TRBD1. This CDR3 is built from 15 residues. Per germline, CDR1 SGHRS and CDR2 YFSETQ. V was pared by 1 base and J by 5 bases, with 5 bases of the junction left unmatched. CDR3 in amino acids: CASSLTGAENEKLFF. The CDR3 DNA sequence: TGCGCCAGCAGCTTGACAGGGGCCGAAAATGAAAAACTGTTTTTT. Filled out from reference TRBV5-1 and TRBJ1-4, the complete variable domain reads KAGVTQTPRYLIKTRGQQVTLSCSPISGHRSVSWYQQTPGQGLQFLFEYFSETQRNKGNFPGRFSGRQFSNSRSEMNVSTLELGDSALYLCASSLTGAENEKLFFGSGTQLSVL.

This clonotype was recorded many times. The gene calls are TRBV24-1 and TRBJ1-1; TRBD1 aligns across 7 bases. This CDR3 contains 12 residues. Trimming removed 2 bases from V and 11 bases from J; junction bases left unmatched: 4. The germline V gene has CDR1 KGHDR and CDR2 SFDVKD. This chain's CDR3 is CATSDYRGEAFF. CDR3 bases: TGTGCCACCAGTGATTACAGGGGTGAGGCTTTCTTT.

This clonotype was seen at least ten times. The gene calls are TRBV5-4 and TRBJ2-3, with TRBD2 matching over 7 bases. This CDR3 spans 15 amino acids. Germline V lookup: CDR1 SGHNT, CDR2 YYREEE (reference sequence). With 4 bases clipped from V and 4 bases from J, the junction kept 9 bases outside the gene matches. This chain's CDR3 is CASSPAGTKADTQYF. The CDR3 region has the DNA TGTGCCAGCAGCCCAGCCGGGACTAAGGCAGATACGCAGTATTTT.

This clonotype was recorded many times. The chain combines TRBV6-4 with TRBJ2-7; weak D call: TRBD2 (5 bases). Germline V gene data show CDR1 as MRHNA and CDR2 as SNTAGT. The CDR3 covers 14 residues. V shed 0 bases and J shed 7 bases, with 13 bases lying between them. CDR3 in amino acids: CASSDSSARTEQYF. The DNA of the CDR3 is TGTGCCAGCAGTGACTCTAGCGCCCGAACGGAGCAGTACTTC.